Presented here are 9 T cell receptor beta chains from one specimen sequenced in a study of blood T cell repertoires in COVID-19. Clones were read by immunoSEQ multiplex PCR, and TCRdb kept only the in-frame ones, dropping some. The data contain some 150,000 clones, around 76% of them seen just once; the ten biggest clones take up roughly 4.3%. Sequencing input: peripheral blood. The receptor set was obtained from a man aged 60 to 75 with acute or convalescent COVID-19.

The chain has TRBV10-3 and TRBJ2-5; 8 bases match TRBD1. This CDR3 region has 18 residues. V was pared by 0 bases and J by 5 bases, with 14 bases of the junction left unmatched. Germline loops: CDR1 ENHRY, CDR2 SYGVKD. The CDR3: CAISESVVSRGLTETQYF. The CDR3, as DNA: TGTGCCATCAGTGAGTCGGTAGTCTCCAGGGGGCTTACTGAGACCCAGTACTTC.

The chain uses TRBV11-2 and TRBJ2-7; 8 bases match TRBD1. Unmatched junction bases numbered 7, after V lost 7 bases and J lost 2 bases. The CDR3 length is 14 residues. Per the germline V gene, CDR1 is SGHAT and CDR2 is FQNNGV. In nucleotides, the CDR3 is TGTGCCAGCAACCTCCAGGGGGCCCCCTACGAGCAGTACTTC. It codes for CASNLQGAPYEQYF.

The V call is TRBV5-1, the J call TRBJ2-6; the match to TRBD1 covers 8 bases. There are 18 residues in the CDR3. The germline V gene encodes CDR1 SGHRS and CDR2 YFSETQ. Trimming took 0 bases from V and 4 from J; bases not matched to a gene: 9. CDR3 sequence (DNA): TGCGCCAGCAGCTTGGATCAGGGGGCGCCGGTAGGGGCCAACGTCCTGACTTTC. Its protein is CASSLDQGAPVGANVLTF. The complete variable domain, with remaining parts taken from reference TRBV5-1 and TRBJ2-6, reads KAGVTQTPRYLIKTRGQQVTLSCSPISGHRSVSWYQQTPGQGLQFLFEYFSETQRNKGNFPGRFSGRQFSNSRSEMNVSTLELGDSALYLCASSLDQGAPVGANVLTFGAGSRLTVL.

V and J are TRBV18 and TRBJ1-1; D unclear. The CDR3 loop spans 14 amino acids. CDR1 and CDR2 (germline): KGHSH, LQKENI. V lost 5 bases and J 5 bases, leaving 15 bases between the germline ends. CDR3 amino acids: CASSNPTRRTEAFF. The CDR3 nucleotides read TGTGCCAGCTCAAATCCGACTCGGAGGACTGAAGCTTTCTTT.

The V and J genes are TRBV4-1 and TRBJ2-1; 8 bases map to TRBD2. CDR1 is MGHRA and CDR2 is YSYEKL in the germline V gene. This CDR3 is built from 17 residues. The trim removed 0 bases at V and 8 bases at J, leaving 12 bases unmatched. CDR3 in amino acids: CASSQDKGTSSRDEQFF. DNA for the CDR3: TGCGCCAGCAGCCAAGATAAAGGGACTAGTTCAAGGGATGAGCAGTTCTTC.

The rearrangement links TRBV10-3 to TRBJ1-2; D is unclear. CDR1 and CDR2 from the germline V gene are ENHRY and SYGVKD. V lost 0 bases, J lost 6 bases, and 11 bases lay in between. CDR3 length: 14 residues. The CDR3 sequence is CAISESSRIDGYTF. DNA for the CDR3: TGTGCCATCAGTGAGTCGAGTCGTATTGATGGCTACACCTTC.

This clone was recorded a few times. This chain joins TRBV6-5 and TRBJ2-7; unclear D gene. Germline values: CDR1 MNHEY, CDR2 SVGAGI. V lost 6 bases and J 7 bases, leaving 22 bases between the germline ends. CDR3 size: 15 residues. The CDR3 sequence: CASRLAEATGREQYF. In DNA form, the CDR3 reads TGTGCCAGCAGGCTCGCCGAGGCCACTGGCAGAGAGCAGTACTTC.

The rearrangement links TRBV28 to TRBJ2-1; D is ambiguous. Trimming pared 2 bases from V and 0 bases from J, leaving 8 bases between. This CDR3 spans 15 amino acids. Germline-derived CDR1 and CDR2 are MDHEN and SYDVKM. The CDR3 loop reads CASSLGESSYNEQFF. In nucleotides, the CDR3 is TGTGCCAGCAGTTTAGGTGAGAGCTCCTACAATGAGCAGTTCTTC.

The rearrangement links TRBV19 to TRBJ2-2; D gene ambiguous. The CDR3 has 15 amino acids. CDR1 and CDR2 (germline): LNHDA, SQIVND (reference sequence). The V and J ends lost 1 base and 5 bases respectively, with 11 bases between them. The CDR3 protein is CASSIVPEKTGELFF. CDR3 nucleotides: TGTGCCAGTAGTATAGTTCCAGAAAAGACCGGGGAGCTGTTTTTT.